This T cell receptor beta chain was recorded in a study of cytomegalovirus exposure and HLA in healthy donors. Only in-frame clones appear in the TCRdb table, and some are missing; sequencing was by immunoSEQ multiplex PCR. Seen here are approximately 160,000 clones, about 90% observed once, and the top ten hold 3% to 3.5%. Separate from the roughly 720-subject first cohort was the approximately 120-subject validation cohort, to which the donors belonged. The germline V gene has CDR1 LGHNT and CDR2 FRNRAP. Trimming removed 3 bases from V and 1 base from J, with 14 bases in between. The length of the CDR3 is 16 residues. Remarks on this clone: Its specificity is unknown.

Study conclusions and caveats: Three chains tied to CMV proved CMV antigen-specific in vitro.

The TCR was taken from a woman in her late teens or twenties in good health and CMV-seropositive. The specimen was PBMCs. The chain has TRBV12-5 and TRBJ2-3; tentatively, D is TRBD1 (6 bases). CDR3 region: CASGLPGALGTDTQYF. Here the CDR3 DNA reads TGTGCTAGTGGTTTACCAGGGGCCTTAGGCACAGATACGCAGTATTTT.